The 29 T cell receptor beta chains given below trace back to one sample, sequenced in a study of Ad26.COV2.S vaccination and SARS-CoV-2 variants. The treatment denotes: around 19 received Ad26.COV2.S at low or high dose, single or two shots; five or six received placebo; per-sample allocation not given. Day 63 following the first vaccine or placebo injection was when the samples were taken. Generated by immunoSEQ multiplex PCR, the TCRdb table keeps only in-frame clones and is missing some. The sample includes some 350,000 clones, more than 75% of them seen just once. This specimen was peripheral blood, taken in a trial of Ad26.COV2.S vaccine versus placebo. The receptors come from a person aged 18 to 59 who received the Ad26.COV2.S COVID-19 vaccine or a placebo.

V gene TRBV27 combines with J gene TRBJ2-1, with TRBD2 identical over 8 bases. The trim removed 5 bases at V and 5 bases at J, leaving 2 bases unmatched. CDR1 is MNHEY and CDR2 is SMNVEV in the germline V gene (reference sequence). CDR3 length: 13 residues. The CDR3 bases are TGTGCCAGCAGTATACTAGCGGACAATGAGCAGTTCTTC. Translated, it gives CASSILADNEQFF.

This chain links TRBV15 with TRBJ2-7; tentative D call: TRBD2 (5 bases). Germline loops: CDR1 LNHNV, CDR2 YYDKDF (reference sequence). The CDR3 is 16 residues long. V gave up 0 bases and J gave up 4 bases, with 16 bases separating them. The CDR3 DNA follows: TGTGCCACCAGCAGAGATGCTAGCCTAGGGTTGTACGAGCAGTACTTC. It encodes CATSRDASLGLYEQYF.

J is TRBJ2-1 and V is TRBV11-2, with D tentatively TRBD1 (6 bases). This CDR3 has 15 amino acids. V was trimmed by 4 bases and J by 7 bases, leaving 17 bases between them. Germline V gene sequence: CDR1 SGHAT, CDR2 FQNNGV. The CDR3 sequence is CASSSRARGLNEQFF. CDR3 bases: TGTGCCAGCAGCTCCCGGGCTAGGGGGTTGAATGAGCAGTTCTTC.

This clone turned up a few times. This rearrangement joins TRBV29-1 to TRBJ2-5, with D possibly TRBD2 on 5 matching bases. This CDR3 is built from 13 residues. V lost 2 bases, J lost 5 bases, and 12 bases lay in between. From germline, CDR1 is SQVTM and CDR2 ANQGSEA. This CDR3 is CSVERHPGETQYF. The CDR3 DNA reads TGCAGCGTTGAACGACACCCGGGGGAGACCCAGTACTTC.

The J gene is TRBJ2-7, the V gene TRBV28, with a tentative D call TRBD1 (6 bases). Trimming took off 5 bases at V and 9 bases at J, with 26 bases between the two ends. Germline-derived CDR1 and CDR2 are MDHEN and SYDVKM. CDR3 size: 16 residues. The CDR3 loop is CASSIIGSQGRVGQYF. The CDR3 DNA reads TGTGCCAGCAGTATAATCGGGTCACAGGGCCGAGTGGGGCAGTACTTC.

This clone has only one observation. V usage is TRBV7-9 and J usage is TRBJ2-7; 9 nucleotides match TRBD1. Germline V gene data show CDR1 as SEHNR and CDR2 as FQNEAQ (reference sequence). CDR3 length: 12 amino acids. V lost 10 bases, J lost 6 bases, and 7 bases stayed unmatched. The CDR3 DNA reads TGTGCCATTTTGGACAGGGGAAGCGAGCAGTACTTC. Its translation: CAILDRGSEQYF.

This clone was seen a few times. The chain links TRBV9 to TRBJ1-2; 9 bases line up with TRBD1. Trimming removed 5 bases from V and 7 bases from J; junction bases left unmatched: 15. Germline V CDR1 and CDR2: SGDLS, YYNGEE. CDR3 length equals 16 residues. This chain's CDR3 is CASRRPPGQGFSGYTF. CDR3 bases: TGTGCCAGCAGGAGACCACCGGGACAGGGTTTCTCTGGCTACACCTTC.

To note about this clone: The sample has other DNA sequences that encode this CDR3 too. V and J are TRBV5-1 and TRBJ2-5, with D unclear. Germline V gene data show CDR1 as SGHRS and CDR2 as YFSETQ. The CDR3 sequence is 13 residues long. V was cut by 0 bases and J by 2 bases, with 5 bases left in between. In DNA form, the CDR3 reads TGCGCCAGCAGCTTGGATACTCAAGAGACCCAGTACTTC. Translation gives CASSLDTQETQYF. The whole variable domain, remainder taken from reference TRBV5-1 and TRBJ2-5, is KAGVTQTPRYLIKTRGQQVTLSCSPISGHRSVSWYQQTPGQGLQFLFEYFSETQRNKGNFPGRFSGRQFSNSRSEMNVSTLELGDSALYLCASSLDTQETQYFGPGTRLLVL.

The V call is TRBV14, the J call TRBJ1-1, with no clear D. Germline lookup yields CDR1 SGHDN and CDR2 FVKESK. The V and J ends lost 0 bases and 3 bases respectively, with 8 bases between them. The CDR3 spans 14 residues. CDR3 protein: CASSQDLADTEAFF. In DNA form, the CDR3 reads TGTGCCAGCAGCCAAGATCTGGCGGACACTGAAGCTTTCTTT.

This chain links TRBV9 with TRBJ2-3, with 9 bases matching TRBD1. Germline V gene data show CDR1 as SGDLS and CDR2 as YYNGEE. After removal of 4 bases from V and 2 bases from J, the junction contained 11 bases not matched to a gene. CDR3 length equals 17 residues. This CDR3 is CASSTPGQGIITDTQYF. CDR3 bases: TGTGCCAGCAGCACGCCTGGACAGGGGATAATCACAGATACGCAGTATTTT.

The rearrangement uses TRBV10-3 and TRBJ2-7; TRBD1 might be the D (8 bases). V was cut by 3 bases and J by 2 bases, with 11 bases left in between. This CDR3 has 14 residues. The germline V gene encodes CDR1 ENHRY and CDR2 SYGVKD. CDR3 loop: CAISEQGGAYEQYF. CDR3 sequence (DNA): TGTGCCATCAGTGAACAGGGGGGGGCCTACGAGCAGTACTTC.

This clone was found once. The chain uses TRBV28 and TRBJ2-7; a weak D match, TRBD2 (5 bases). The CDR3 extends over 14 amino acids. With 2 bases removed from V and 2 bases from J, the gap between germline ends came to 10 bases. The V gene's germline CDR1 is MDHEN and CDR2 SYDVKM. The CDR3, as DNA: TGTGCCAGCAGTTTAACGGGATTGCCCTACGAGCAGTACTTC. This encodes CASSLTGLPYEQYF. The full variable domain, in which reference TRBV28 and TRBJ2-7 provide the parts outside the CDR3, is DVKVTQSSRYLVKRTGEKVFLECVQDMDHENMFWYRQDPGLGLRLIYFSYDVKMKEKGDIPEGYSVSREKKERFSLILESASTNQTSMYLCASSLTGLPYEQYFGPGTRLTVT.

V gene TRBV19 combines with J gene TRBJ1-1; D is undetermined. V shed 3 bases and J shed 0 bases, with 14 bases lying between them. The length of the CDR3 is 16 residues. CDR1 and CDR2 from the germline V gene are LNHDA and SQIVND (reference sequence). The chain's CDR3 is CASSIQSARMNTEAFF. The CDR3 coding sequence is TGTGCCAGTAGTATCCAATCGGCACGAATGAACACTGAAGCTTTCTTT.

As to this clone: Other DNA variants within this sample encode the same CDR3. The V gene is TRBV5-1, the J gene TRBJ1-2; 7 nucleotides line up with TRBD1. The CDR3 sequence is 14 residues long. With 4 bases clipped from V and 0 bases from J, the junction kept 3 bases outside the gene matches. Germline CDR1 and CDR2: SGHRS and YFSETQ. CDR3 DNA sequence: TGCGCCAGCAGCCCAGGGACAGCTAACTATGGCTACACCTTC. Protein product: CASSPGTANYGYTF.

V and J are TRBV5-4 and TRBJ2-7, with 14 bases matching TRBD2. Unmatched junction bases numbered 8, after V lost 3 bases and J lost 6 bases. In germline, CDR1 is SGHNT, CDR2 YYREEE (reference sequence). The CDR3 consists of 16 residues. In nucleotides, the CDR3 is TGTGCCAGCAGCTCCATGACTAGCGGGAGGGCCCCCGAGCAGTACTTC. As protein: CASSSMTSGRAPEQYF.

The CDR3 loop reads CATSRGGGVQPQHF. The DNA of the CDR3 is TGTGCCACCAGCAGAGGGGGTGGGGTTCAGCCCCAGCATTTT. The J gene is TRBJ1-5, the V gene TRBV15, with D uncertain. Trimming removed 1 base from V and 6 bases from J, with 10 bases in between. The CDR3 consists of 14 residues. Germline lookup yields CDR1 LNHNV and CDR2 YYDKDF (reference sequence). Full variable domain (remainder filled in from reference TRBV15 and TRBJ1-5): DAMVIQNPRYQVTQFGKPVTLSCSQTLNHNVMYWYQQKSSQAPKLLFHYYDKDFNNEADTPDNFQSRRPNTSFCFLDIRSPGLGDTAMYLCATSRGGGVQPQHFGDGTRLSIL.

The chain joins TRBV11-2 to TRBJ2-5, with 9 bases identical to TRBD1. Germline CDR1 SGHAT, CDR2 FQNNGV. The V segment lost 5 bases and the J segment 9 bases; nucleotides outside the gene matches: 10. The CDR3 length is 14 residues. This chain's CDR3 is CASSPVGDRESQYF. The CDR3 bases are TGTGCCAGCAGCCCAGTCGGGGACAGGGAGTCCCAGTACTTC.

The CDR3 is CASSQWTSQETQYF. The CDR3 coding sequence is TGCGCCAGCAGCCAGTGGACTAGCCAAGAGACCCAGTACTTC. The chain is built from TRBV4-3 and TRBJ2-5, with 7 bases lining up with TRBD2. V lost 3 bases and J lost 1; bases outside the gene matches: 2. Germline-derived CDR1 and CDR2 are LGHNA and YSLEER. The CDR3 runs to 14 residues.

This chain uses TRBV27 with TRBJ2-1; 7 positions match TRBD2. This CDR3 has 16 residues. The germline V gene has CDR1 MNHEY and CDR2 SMNVEV (reference sequence). J lost 4 bases, V lost 0 bases, and 6 bases had no gene match. The CDR3 bases are TGTGCCAGCAGTTTATCTGGCCTAGCGGAATACAATGAGCAGTTCTTC. Protein: CASSLSGLAEYNEQFF.

The V and J genes are TRBV9 and TRBJ2-1; TRBD2 might be the D (6 bases). The CDR3 runs 15 residues. V was shortened by 3 bases and J by 1 base, with 11 bases between the two germline ends. Germline V gene lookup returns CDR1 SGDLS and CDR2 YYNGEE. The CDR3 coding sequence is TGTGCCAGCAGCGCGGGACTGCTTTCCTACAATGAGCAGTTCTTC. Protein: CASSAGLLSYNEQFF.

The chain links TRBV12-3 or TRBV12-4 to TRBJ2-3; a possible D gene is TRBD2 (5 bases). The CDR3 runs 13 residues. Trimming removed 3 bases at V and 6 bases at J, with 10 bases between. The CDR3 loop reads CASSFNRGDTQYF. The DNA for the CDR3 is TGTGCCAGCAGTTTTAACCGCGGGGATACGCAGTATTTT.

This rearrangement joins TRBV20-1 to TRBJ2-7, with unresolved D. CDR1 and CDR2 (germline): DFQATT, SNEGSKA (reference sequence). This CDR3 contains 9 residues. The germline V and J ends were trimmed by 6 bases and 3 bases, with 3 bases remaining between them. CDR3 sequence: CSANYEQYF. CDR3 in DNA: TGCAGTGCCAACTACGAGCAGTACTTC.

The chain has TRBV6-2 or TRBV6-3 and TRBJ2-4; tentatively, D is TRBD2 (5 bases). Germline V gene lookup returns CDR1 MNHEY and CDR2 SVGEGT. The CDR3 totals 14 residues. Trimming cost V 2 bases and J 2 bases, with 7 bases left between them. The CDR3 region has the DNA TGTGCCAGCAGTTACCCGGGGACCAAAAACATTCAGTACTTC. It specifies CASSYPGTKNIQYF.

The rearrangement uses TRBV10-2 and TRBJ1-1; D is uncertain. Trimming pared 7 bases from V and 2 bases from J, leaving 11 bases between. CDR1 and CDR2 (germline): WSHSY, SAAADI. The CDR3 totals 13 residues. CDR3 residues: CASINEGNTEAFF. The CDR3 nucleotides read TGCGCCAGCATTAACGAGGGTAACACTGAAGCTTTCTTT.

Here the CDR3 DNA reads TGTGCCAGCAGCCAAGTTCTAAATTCACCCCTCCACTTT. Translating it yields CASSQVLNSPLHF. The chain uses TRBV3-1 (or the pseudogene TRBV3-2) and TRBJ1-6; D is ambiguous. The germline V gene has CDR1 LGHDT and CDR2 YNNKEL (reference sequence). This CDR3 contains 13 residues. V lost 1 base and J lost 7, with 5 bases in between.

This clone appeared a few times. The CDR3 DNA reads TGTGCCAGCAGTTTCGGGAGGAATCAGCCCCAGCATTTT. Translated, it gives CASSFGRNQPQHF. The rearrangement joins TRBV27 to TRBJ1-5; D ambiguous. V dropped 3 bases and J dropped 4 bases, with 7 bases sitting between them. The CDR3 consists of 13 residues. Germline V CDR1 and CDR2: MNHEY, SMNVEV (reference sequence).

The chain recombines TRBV29-1 with TRBJ2-2; the D gene is possibly TRBD1 (6 bases). Germline-derived CDR1 and CDR2 are SQVTM and ANQGSEA. The germline V and J ends were trimmed by 4 bases and 8 bases, with 17 bases remaining between them. CDR3 length: 14 residues. CDR3 in amino acids: CSVAGGVDRGELFF. Here the CDR3 DNA reads TGCAGCGTTGCTGGGGGCGTAGATAGGGGGGAGCTGTTTTTT.

This rearrangement joins TRBV13 to TRBJ2-1, with 7 nucleotides matching TRBD2. The germline V gene encodes CDR1 PRHDT and CDR2 FYEKMQ (reference sequence). The CDR3 loop spans 16 amino acids. Trimming cost V 5 bases and J 6 bases; bases outside gene matches: 13. DNA of the CDR3: TGTGCCAGCAGCAACCCGGGACTCACGGGGGGCAATGAGCAGTTCTTC. It encodes CASSNPGLTGGNEQFF.

The chain is built from TRBV27 and TRBJ2-1; the D gene is possibly TRBD1 (5 bases). This CDR3 has 15 amino acids. CDR1 and CDR2 from the germline V gene are MNHEY and SMNVEV (reference sequence). The V end lost 5 bases, the J end lost 8 bases, and 19 bases lay between the germline ends. The CDR3 bases are TGTGCCAGCAGTCCCGACAGATTCCAAAATGATGAGCAGTTCTTC. Translating gives CASSPDRFQNDEQFF.